This TCR beta chain derives from a study of cytomegalovirus exposure and HLA in healthy donors. Overall study findings and caveats: When a later analysis was performed, an Asian-associated ancestry cluster reportedly had fewer N-insertions than the roughly 640-donor mean.

Notes on this clone: The target antigen is unknown.

The PCR contained 60 Vbeta and 13 Jbeta primers. Sequencing was performed with immunoSEQ multiplex PCR; in TCRdb, only in-frame clones are kept and a portion is missing. The table lists 200,000 to 250,000 clones, more than 70% of them singletons. Sequencing input: PBMCs. The source of this sequence is a human donor in good health.

The CDR3 is CASSSPAGESYGYTF. CDR3 DNA sequence: TGTGCCAGCAGTTCTCCGGCAGGCGAAAGCTATGGCTACACCTTC. The rearrangement joins TRBV28 to TRBJ1-2; D gene unclear. V lost 4 bases, J lost 4 bases, and 16 bases lay in between. Germline lookup yields CDR1 MDHEN and CDR2 SYDVKM. CDR3 length equals 15 residues.